Listed here are 8 T cell receptor beta chains from one sample, sequenced in a study of blood T cell repertoires in COVID-19. This table comes from immunoSEQ multiplex PCR, and its TCRdb copy is limited to in-frame clones, with some not included. This table holds around 250,000 clones, approximately 88% found once. The specimen sequenced was PBMCs or T cells enriched from blood (not recorded which). The receptors were gathered from a woman between 40 and 55 years old who had been exposed to COVID-19.

The table lists this clone with a few counts. The chain joins TRBV5-5 to TRBJ2-2; D might be TRBD1 (5 bases). CDR1 SGHKS and CDR2 YYEKEE come from the germline V gene (reference sequence). This CDR3 has 15 amino acids. Trimming removed 2 bases from V and 4 bases from J, with 12 bases in between. The CDR3 sequence is CASSFRHRGTGELFF. In DNA, the CDR3 is TGTGCCAGCAGCTTTCGTCATAGGGGCACCGGGGAGCTGTTTTTT.

The chain combines TRBV7-3 with TRBJ1-2; 8 positions match TRBD1. Unmatched junction bases numbered 3, after V lost 5 bases and J lost 4 bases. Germline CDR1 and CDR2: SGHTA and FQGTGA. This CDR3 has 13 amino acids. This CDR3 reads CASSQGAGYGYTF. CDR3 nucleotide sequence: TGTGCCAGCAGCCAGGGGGCGGGCTATGGCTACACCTTC.

This clone appeared a few times. The rearrangement uses TRBV7-8 and TRBJ1-5; 10 bases are a match to TRBD1. From germline, CDR1 is SGHVS and CDR2 FQNEAQ. The CDR3 extends over 15 amino acids. With V trimmed by 8 bases and J by 6 bases, 10 bases remained unmatched. CDR3 DNA sequence: TGTGCCAGCGGATTGATGGGACAGGGGACTCAGCCCCAGCATTTT. Translation gives CASGLMGQGTQPQHF.

This chain uses TRBV15 with TRBJ1-3; 9 bases align to TRBD1. V lost 0 bases to trimming and J lost 0 bases; unmatched junction nucleotides: 3. The CDR3 is made up of 17 amino acids. Germline V gene data show CDR1 as LNHNV and CDR2 as YYDKDF (reference sequence). The CDR3 DNA reads TGTGCCACCAGCAGAGACCCGGACAGGGGCTCTGGAAACACCATATATTTT. Amino acid sequence: CATSRDPDRGSGNTIYF.

This clone was recorded a few times. The chain joins TRBV11-3 to TRBJ1-3; 8 positions agree with TRBD1. CDR3 length: 14 amino acids. V gave up 5 bases and J gave up 8 bases; unmatched junction bases: 8. Germline lookup yields CDR1 SGHNT and CDR2 YENEEA. The CDR3 loop is CASSPVQGADTIYF. DNA of the CDR3: TGTGCCAGCAGCCCAGTTCAGGGGGCAGACACCATATATTTT.

There are a few counts of this clone. V usage is TRBV5-1 and J usage is TRBJ2-7; unclear D gene. Germline V CDR1 and CDR2: SGHRS, YFSETQ. The CDR3 extends over 13 amino acids. The ends were cut back, 3 bases at V and 0 bases at J, with 7 bases in the middle. CDR3 in DNA: TGCGCCAGCAGCTACGAGGACTCCTACGAGCAGTACTTC. It is translated as CASSYEDSYEQYF.

The chain joins TRBV7-2 to TRBJ2-7; D remains unclear. The CDR3 contains 12 residues. V gave up 2 bases and J gave up 6 bases, with 8 bases separating them. Looked up from germline, CDR1 is SGHTA and CDR2 is FQGNSA. DNA for the CDR3: TGTGCCAGCAGCTTATCTCCTCGCGAGCAGTACTTC. This gives the protein CASSLSPREQYF.

The genes are TRBV3-1 (or the pseudogene TRBV3-2) and TRBJ2-1; D is possibly TRBD1 (5 bases). CDR3 size: 12 residues. V was cut by 1 base and J by 9 bases, with 7 bases left in between. Germline loops: CDR1 LGHDT, CDR2 YNNKEL (reference sequence). The CDR3 sequence is CASSQARAEQFF. CDR3 DNA: TGTGCCAGCAGCCAAGCCAGGGCTGAGCAGTTCTTC.